The 24 T cell receptor beta chains reported below all come from one sample, sequenced in a study of CD8+CD57+ T cells in acquired aplastic anemia (dated by TCRdb to the late 2010s). TCRdb lists the instrument as Illumina HiSeq 2000. Genomic DNA served as template for TCR beta VDJ combination and CDR3 sequence profiling. Using fastp at Q25 and MiXCR, TCRdb reprocessed the public reads and kept productive beta chains. Every entry covers one CDR3 protein and lists the most common genes and DNA from its rows. Present in this sample are some 160,000 distinct CDR3 sequences, around half of which were seen just once. Clones ranked in the top ten supply 2.5% to 3.5% of the sample. Patients chosen for sequencing had shown expansion of CD8+CD57+ cells by flow cytometry. The sample was sorted CD4+, CD8+, or CD8+CD57+ T cells (not recorded which) from PBMCs. The receptor source for this set is a human donor with aplastic anemia.

This clonotype has a single count. This chain connects TRBV6-1 to TRBJ2-7; 10 positions match TRBD1. Germline assignment: CDR1 MNHNS and CDR2 SASEGT. V gave up 1 base and J gave up 7 bases; unmatched junction bases: 4. CDR3 length: 14 residues. The CDR3 reads CASSEGQGAREQYV. In nucleotides, the CDR3 is TGTGCCAGCAGTGAAGGACAGGGGGCGAGGGAGCAGTACGTC.

The V gene is TRBV10-2, the J gene TRBJ2-5; D is undetermined. Germline V lookup: CDR1 WSHSY, CDR2 SAAADI. Trimming left V 4 bases short and J 3 bases short, with 12 bases between. The CDR3 has 14 amino acids. The CDR3 DNA sequence: TGCGCCAGCAGTGGTTATACCATAGAAGAGACCCAGTACTTC. Protein: CASSGYTIEETQYF.

The table lists this clonotype with a few counts. A much larger clonotype is one base distant, so this may be a read error. This chain uses TRBV5-5 with TRBJ2-5; D gene unclear. Per the germline V gene, CDR1 is SGHKS and CDR2 is YYEKEE (reference sequence). The CDR3 sequence is 14 residues long. CDR3 region: CASSLGGSREAQYF. Written as DNA, the CDR3 is TGTGCCAGCAGCTTGGGGGGAAGTCGAGAGGCCCAGTACTTC.

V and J are TRBV9 and TRBJ1-6; 8 bases line up with TRBD1. Unmatched junction bases numbered 4, after V lost 0 bases and J lost 5 bases. Germline CDR1 and CDR2: SGDLS and YYNGEE. There are 16 residues in the CDR3. The CDR3 nucleotides are TGTGCCAGCAGCGTAGGAGGACAGGGTCATAATTCACCCCTCCACTTT. Protein sequence: CASSVGGQGHNSPLHF.

To note about this clonotype: Since the CDR3 does not end with the conserved phenylalanine or tryptophan, this likely comes from a read error. The chain joins TRBV2 to TRBJ1-2; D is uncertain. Germline V lookup: CDR1 SNHLY, CDR2 FYNNEI. V lost 3 bases and J 3 bases, leaving 14 bases between the germline ends. This CDR3 has 15 residues. The CDR3 coding sequence is TGTGCCAGCAGTGACCTACCGACCGACTACTATGGCTACACCCTC. Amino acids: CASSDLPTDYYGYTL.

In its sample, this clonotype was seen many times. The V and J genes are TRBV5-1 and TRBJ2-1; 8 nucleotides line up with TRBD2. CDR1 is SGHRS, CDR2 YFSETQ, per germline. CDR3 size: 15 residues. V was pared by 6 bases and J by 3 bases, with 8 bases of the junction left unmatched. This chain's CDR3 is CASTLSGGDYNEQFF. Written as DNA, the CDR3 is TGCGCCAGCACCCTATCCGGGGGGGACTACAATGAGCAGTTCTTC.

This clonotype was observed many times. The CDR3 protein is CASSQWTGGSGANVLTF. In DNA, the CDR3 is TGTGCCAGCAGTCAATGGACAGGCGGTTCTGGGGCCAACGTCCTGACTTTC. This rearrangement joins TRBV12-3 or TRBV12-4 to TRBJ2-6; TRBD1 aligns across 7 bases. The CDR3 totals 17 residues. The V segment lost 5 bases and the J segment 1 base; nucleotides outside the gene matches: 8.

The chain is built from TRBV2 and TRBJ1-5; TRBD1 might be the D (5 bases). The V gene's germline CDR1 is SNHLY and CDR2 FYNNEI. V lost 6 bases and J lost 8, with 20 bases in between. The CDR3 is 15 amino acids. CDR3 sequence (DNA): TGTGCCAGCAGGGGTCTAAGGGGTGGGAATAAGCCCCAGCATTTT. Amino acid sequence: CASRGLRGGNKPQHF.

The chain has TRBV2 and TRBJ2-1; 8 positions agree with TRBD1. CDR1 and CDR2 (germline): SNHLY, FYNNEI. V lost 7 bases and J lost 7; bases outside the gene matches: 9. The length of the CDR3 is 14 residues. This chain's CDR3 is CASIFETGVNEQFF. DNA for the CDR3: TGTGCCAGCATTTTCGAGACAGGGGTTAATGAGCAGTTCTTC.

This clonotype was detected only a few times. The rearrangement uses TRBV11-2 and TRBJ2-2; 9 bases are shared with TRBD2. The CDR3 is 19 residues long. With 2 bases clipped from V and 6 bases from J, the junction kept 16 bases outside the gene matches. Germline-derived CDR1 and CDR2 are SGHAT and FQNNGV. The CDR3 DNA sequence: TGTGCCAGCAGCTTATTTCCCCCCTCAGGCGGGAGGGAGGCCGGGGAGCTGTTTTTT. Translating gives CASSLFPPSGGREAGELFF.

This clonotype has a count of ten or more. This chain connects TRBV11-2 to TRBJ1-2, with D possibly being TRBD1 (6 bases). The CDR3 contains 16 residues. Germline CDR1 and CDR2: SGHAT and FQNNGV. V was clipped by 4 bases and J by 0 bases, with 15 bases between them. Here the CDR3 DNA reads TGTGCCAGCAGCTCGGGGGCAGGGAGATCTAACTATGGCTACACCTTC. Protein product: CASSSGAGRSNYGYTF.

This clonotype came up many times. The chain links TRBV5-6 to TRBJ2-1; 10 bases map to TRBD1. V lost 9 bases, J lost 8 bases, and 11 bases stayed unmatched. CDR1 is SGHDT, CDR2 YYEEEE, per germline. The CDR3 consists of 14 residues. The CDR3 DNA follows: TGTGCCACCACCCAGGGACAGGGGTCATATGAGCAGTTCTTC. Amino acid sequence: CATTQGQGSYEQFF.

The J gene is TRBJ2-7, the V gene TRBV24-1; no definite D call. In germline, CDR1 is KGHDR, CDR2 SFDVKD. This CDR3 spans 15 amino acids. V was cut by 8 bases and J by 1 base, with 17 bases left in between. CDR3 region: CATMITLSRSYEQYF. CDR3 bases: TGTGCCACCATGATCACCCTCAGCCGATCCTACGAGCAGTACTTC.

This clonotype was recorded many times. J is TRBJ1-6 and V is TRBV4-2; 9 bases are shared with TRBD1. CDR1 is LGHNA and CDR2 is YNFKEQ in the germline V gene. J lost 9 bases, V lost 3 bases, and 3 bases had no gene match. The CDR3 runs 14 residues. CDR3 sequence reads: CASSQGQGGSPLHF. The CDR3 region has the DNA TGTGCCAGCAGCCAGGGACAGGGCGGTTCACCCCTCCACTTT.

This clonotype was detected ten times or more. V usage is TRBV7-2 and J usage is TRBJ1-1; D not certain. Deletions cut 5 bases from V and 0 bases from J, with 13 bases between. The CDR3 runs 15 residues. CDR1 and CDR2 from the germline V gene are SGHTA and FQGNSA. The CDR3 DNA reads as TGTGCCAGCAGCATCGCGGCGGGATTGAACACTGAAGCTTTCTTT. The encoded protein is CASSIAAGLNTEAFF.

Many counts were recorded for this clonotype. The rearrangement uses TRBV4-2 and TRBJ2-7; D might be TRBD1 (5 bases). This CDR3 contains 15 residues. Germline CDR1 is LGHNA and CDR2 is YNFKEQ. Trimming removed 0 bases at V and 2 bases at J, with 11 bases between. For the CDR3, the DNA is TGTGCCAGCAGCCAAGAGGTCGCAGGGACCTACGAGCAGTACTTC. Translating gives CASSQEVAGTYEQYF.

Details on this clonotype: Compared with germline, one end of the junction differs, possibly owing to a read error. The chain couples TRBV10-1 to TRBJ2-7; no firm D call. CDR3 size: 14 residues. Germline lookup yields CDR1 WNHNN and CDR2 SYGVQD (reference sequence). CDR3 nucleotide sequence: TGCGCCAGCAGTAAGTCGGGCCGCTCCTACGAGCAGTACTTC. Residues: CASSKSGRSYEQYF.

In its sample, this clonotype was seen many times. The CDR3 is CASSQTGDNSPLHF. For the CDR3, the DNA is TGTGCCAGCAGCCAAACAGGGGATAATTCACCCCTCCACTTT. The rearrangement joins TRBV3-1 to TRBJ1-6; TRBD1 matches at 7 bases. CDR3 length: 14 residues. With V trimmed by 2 bases and J by 5 bases, 0 bases remained unmatched. The germline V gene encodes CDR1 LGHDT and CDR2 YNNKEL (reference sequence).

This clonotype has only a few counts. The V and J genes are TRBV7-2 and TRBJ1-1, with D perhaps matching TRBD1 (6 bases). The V gene's germline CDR1 is SGHTA and CDR2 FQGNSA. Trimming shortened V by 0 bases and J by 4 bases, and 12 bases separated the two germline ends. The CDR3 spans 15 residues. The CDR3 reads CASSLAGQGVTEAFF. The CDR3 coding sequence is TGTGCCAGCAGCTTAGCGGGACAAGGGGTCACTGAAGCTTTCTTT.

The chain employs TRBV24-1 and TRBJ1-2, with unresolved D. This CDR3 is built from 12 residues. Trimming left V 3 bases short and J 4 bases short, with 5 bases between. Germline lookup yields CDR1 KGHDR and CDR2 SFDVKD. The CDR3 DNA reads as TGTGCCACCAGTGATACCAGCTATGGCTACACCTTC. Amino acids: CATSDTSYGYTF.

This clonotype occurred many times. V is TRBV20-1 and J is TRBJ2-1, with 8 bases aligning to TRBD2. Germline assignment: CDR1 DFQATT and CDR2 SNEGSKA (reference sequence). This CDR3 comprises 17 residues. Losses at the gene ends were 3 bases for V and 8 bases for J; bases not matched to a gene: 18. CDR3 nucleotide sequence: TGCAGTGCTAGCAGGAACCTGGGACTAGTCAGCTCCGATGAGCAGTTCTTC. Translating gives CSASRNLGLVSSDEQFF.

This clonotype came up many times. CDR3 residues: CASSQPGQGFADTQYF. The CDR3 region has the DNA TGTGCCAGCAGCCAACCGGGACAGGGGTTTGCAGATACGCAGTATTTT. This chain links TRBV14 with TRBJ2-3, with 10 positions matching TRBD1. J gave up 4 bases and V 2 bases, and 6 bases lay outside the gene matches. The germline V gene encodes CDR1 SGHDN and CDR2 FVKESK. The CDR3 runs to 16 residues.

This chain joins TRBV25-1 and TRBJ2-5; TRBD1 is a possible D gene (6 bases). The CDR3 length is 13 residues. V shed 7 bases and J shed 0 bases, with 9 bases lying between them. Germline V gives CDR1 MGHDK, CDR2 SYGVNS. The CDR3 protein is CASTDRYQETQYF. In nucleotides, the CDR3 is TGTGCCAGCACCGACAGGTACCAAGAGACCCAGTACTTC.

In its sample, this clonotype was seen many times. J is TRBJ2-3 and V is TRBV20-1; the D is unclear. CDR1 is DFQATT, CDR2 SNEGSKA, per germline (reference sequence). V was cut by 1 base and J by 0 bases, with 8 bases left in between. There are 14 residues in the CDR3. The CDR3 DNA is TGCAGTGCTAGAGTCCCGGCCAGCACAGATACGCAGTATTTT. Translation gives CSARVPASTDTQYF.